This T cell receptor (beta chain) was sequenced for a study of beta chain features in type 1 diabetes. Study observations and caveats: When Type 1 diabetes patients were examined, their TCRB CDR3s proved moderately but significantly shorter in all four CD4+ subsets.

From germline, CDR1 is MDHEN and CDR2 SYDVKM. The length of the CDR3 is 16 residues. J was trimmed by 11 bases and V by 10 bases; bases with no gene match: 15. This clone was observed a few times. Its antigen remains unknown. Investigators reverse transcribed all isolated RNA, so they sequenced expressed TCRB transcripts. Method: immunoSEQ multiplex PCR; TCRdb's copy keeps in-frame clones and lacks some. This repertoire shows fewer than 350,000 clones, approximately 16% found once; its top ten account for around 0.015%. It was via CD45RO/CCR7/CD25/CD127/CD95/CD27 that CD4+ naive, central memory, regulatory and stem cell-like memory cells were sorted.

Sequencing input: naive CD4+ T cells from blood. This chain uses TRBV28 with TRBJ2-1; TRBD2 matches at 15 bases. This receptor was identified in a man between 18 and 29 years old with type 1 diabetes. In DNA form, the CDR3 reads TGTGCCACAGTCGGTTTCGGGACTAGCGGGGGGACTAAGCAGTTCTTC. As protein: CATVGFGTSGGTKQFF.